Listed below are T cell receptor beta chains from one sample, sequenced in a study of blood T cells in healthy people across ages. TCRdb fed the 5' RACE reads into MiXCR, producing one record per CDR3 protein. The data hold 600,000 to 900,000 distinct CDR3 sequences, with roughly 24% observed a single time. These records were also assigned to another study, of T cells of mothers and their children.

Sequenced: blood. The receptor set was obtained from a boy between 10 and 17 years old in good health. Each CDR3 is given with its conserved first and last residue. D genes are given only for firm matches. Rows give clone size only sometimes, using once, few, many, or a class for an expanded clone.

CSAIWRGSKNIQYF | TGCAGTGCTATATGGCGGGGGTCAAAAAACATTCAGTACTTC | TRBV20-1 | 14 | few | TRBJ2-4 | TRBD2
CSARDWGGNIQYF | TGCAGTGCTAGAGATTGGGGGGGAAACATTCAGTACTTC | TRBV20-1 | 13 | few | TRBJ2-4 | TRBD2
CATSRVFRGNSYEQYF | TGTGCCACCAGCAGAGTATTTCGCGGGAACTCCTACGAGCAGTACTTC | TRBV15 | 16 | few | TRBJ2-7 | NA
CASSRGDRAYNSPLHF | TGCGCCAGCAGCCGGGGGGACAGGGCCTATAATTCACCCCTCCACTTT | TRBV5-1 | 16 | few | TRBJ1-6 | TRBD1
CASSVTSGGAGTEQFF | TGTGCCAGCAGCGTGACTAGCGGGGGGGCAGGGACTGAGCAGTTCTTC | TRBV9 | 16 | NA | TRBJ2-1 | TRBD2
CRTTQTDTEAFF | TGCAGGACAACTCAGACGGACACTGAAGCTTTCTTT | TRBV20-1 | 12 | NA | TRBJ1-1 | NA
CASSLSAASGASTDTQYF | TGTGCCAGCAGTTTATCGGCCGCTAGCGGAGCTAGCACAGATACGCAGTATTTT | TRBV27 | 18 | NA | TRBJ2-3 | TRBD2
CSVEDGERLATTQETQYF | TGCAGCGTTGAAGATGGGGAACGACTAGCCACGACCCAAGAGACCCAGTACTTC | TRBV29-1 | 18 | NA | TRBJ2-5 | TRBD2
CASSARGRASADTQYF | TGTGCCAGCAGCGCGCGGGGGAGGGCTAGCGCAGATACGCAGTATTTT | TRBV9 | 16 | NA | TRBJ2-3 | TRBD2
CSVFSGEETQYF | TGCAGCGTTTTTAGCGGGGAAGAGACCCAGTACTTC | TRBV29-1 | 12 | NA | TRBJ2-5 | TRBD2
CSARVGLSQETQYF | TGCAGTGCTAGAGTGGGCCTTTCTCAAGAGACCCAGTACTTC | TRBV20-1 | 14 | NA | TRBJ2-5 | NA
CASSPLAAYEQYF | TGTGCCAGCTCACCGCTAGCGGCCTACGAGCAGTACTTC | TRBV18 | 13 | few | TRBJ2-7 | TRBD2
CSATGQGDTEAFF | TGCAGTGCAACGGGACAGGGTGACACTGAAGCTTTCTTT | TRBV20-1 | 13 | NA | TRBJ1-1 | TRBD1
CATKPGTTIKTQYF | TGTGCCACCAAACCCGGGACAACGATCAAGACCCAGTACTTC | TRBV6-5 | 14 | few | TRBJ2-5 | NA
CASTGGHGGGYTF | TGTGCCAGCACCGGGGGACACGGGGGCGGCTACACCTTC | TRBV27 | 13 | NA | TRBJ1-2 | NA
CASSLKAGVIHEQYF | TGTGCCAGCAGCTTAAAGGCAGGGGTGATCCACGAGCAGTACTTC | TRBV7-6 | 15 | NA | TRBJ2-7 | NA
CASSQGQGKSYEQYF | TGTGCCAGCAGCCAGGGACAGGGTAAGTCCTACGAGCAGTACTTC | TRBV4-2 | 15 | NA | TRBJ2-7 | TRBD1
CSASGTSPLLEETQYF | TGCAGTGCTTCCGGGACTAGCCCCCTCCTCGAAGAGACCCAGTACTTC | TRBV20-1 | 16 | few | TRBJ2-5 | TRBD2
CATSRGGPTPGANVLTF | TGTGCCACCAGCAGAGGCGGGCCGACCCCTGGGGCCAACGTCCTGACTTTC | TRBV15 | 17 | NA | TRBJ2-6 | NA
CASSLDQGVQHF | TGTGCCAGCAGCTTAGATCAGGGCGTCCAGCATTTT | TRBV11-2 | 12 | NA | TRBJ1-5 | NA
CASSPPSARANYGYTF | TGTGCCAGCTCACCACCGTCGGCCCGAGCTAACTATGGCTACACCTTC | TRBV18 | 16 | few | TRBJ1-2 | NA
CASSLSGGAIEQFF | TGTGCCAGCAGCTTATCCGGCGGGGCCATCGAGCAGTTCTTC | TRBV7-3 | 14 | NA | TRBJ2-1 | NA
CASSFTGTSPPETQYF | TGTGCCAGCAGCTTCACCGGGACGTCTCCCCCAGAGACCCAGTACTTC | TRBV5-8 | 16 | once | TRBJ2-5 | NA